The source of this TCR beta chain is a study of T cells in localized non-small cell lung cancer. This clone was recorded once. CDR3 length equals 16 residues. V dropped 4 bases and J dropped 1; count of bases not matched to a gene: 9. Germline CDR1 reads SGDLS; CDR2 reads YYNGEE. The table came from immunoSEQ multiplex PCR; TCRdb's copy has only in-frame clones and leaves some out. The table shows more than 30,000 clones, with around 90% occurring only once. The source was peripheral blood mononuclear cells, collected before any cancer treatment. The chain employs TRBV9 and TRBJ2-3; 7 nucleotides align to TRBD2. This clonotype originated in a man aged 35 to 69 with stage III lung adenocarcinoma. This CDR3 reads CASSLRMAGGTDTQYF. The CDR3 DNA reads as TGTGCCAGCAGCCTACGTATGGCGGGGGGCACAGATACGCAGTATTTT.